This record covers a single T cell receptor beta chain. The antigen remains undetermined. V lost 5 bases to trimming and J lost 5 bases, with 18 bases between them. The CDR3 is made up of 15 amino acids. In germline, CDR1 is MNHEY, CDR2 SVGAGI. This entry comes from a study of cytomegalovirus exposure and HLA in healthy donors. General study findings and limits: Confirmation in vitro established that a few CMV-associated chains were specific for CMV antigens.

The method was immunoSEQ multiplex PCR; TCRdb's version includes in-frame clones alone and lacks a portion of them. The repertoire holds 67,000 or so clones, with around 95% as singletons. This clonotype originated in a young man in good health and CMV-seropositive. The chain combines TRBV6-5 with TRBJ2-5; D might be TRBD2 (6 bases). Sequenced: PBMCs. The CDR3 protein is CASSPGTSGGETQYF. For the CDR3, the DNA is TGTGCCAGCAGTCCTGGGACTTCCGGCGGGGAGACCCAGTACTTC.